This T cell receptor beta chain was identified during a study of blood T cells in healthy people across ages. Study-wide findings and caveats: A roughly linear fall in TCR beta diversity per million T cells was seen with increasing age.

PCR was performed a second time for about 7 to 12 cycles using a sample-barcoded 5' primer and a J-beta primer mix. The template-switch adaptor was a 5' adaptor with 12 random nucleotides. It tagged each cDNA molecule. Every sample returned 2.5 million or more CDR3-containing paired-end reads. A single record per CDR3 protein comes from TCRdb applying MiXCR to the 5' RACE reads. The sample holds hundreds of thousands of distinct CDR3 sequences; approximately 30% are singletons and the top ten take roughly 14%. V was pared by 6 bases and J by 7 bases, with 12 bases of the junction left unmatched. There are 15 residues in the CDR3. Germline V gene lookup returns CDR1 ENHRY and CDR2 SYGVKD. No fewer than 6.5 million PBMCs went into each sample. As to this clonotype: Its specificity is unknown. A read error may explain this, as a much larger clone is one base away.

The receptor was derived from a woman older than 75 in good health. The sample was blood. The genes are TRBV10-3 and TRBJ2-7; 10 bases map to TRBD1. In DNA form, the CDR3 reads TGTGCCATCAGAAGACAGGGGGCAGGGGTAGGGGAGCAGTACTTC. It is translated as CAIRRQGAGVGEQYF.